One sample yielded the 10 T cell receptor beta chains listed below, sequenced in a study of CD8 T cells in ankylosing spondylitis. Their cognate antigens are unknown. A single record per CDR3 protein comes from TCRdb applying MiXCR to the 5' RACE reads. The sample shows just under 550,000 distinct CDR3 sequences, roughly 13% of them seen only once. Findings and caveats of the study: What appeared characteristic of ankylosing spondylitis blood was a TCR beta motif of several highly homologous variants.

Sequenced: blood, either unsorted or a sorted T cell fraction (not recorded which). The receptors were sampled from a male donor with ankylosing spondylitis.

This clonotype was counted between two and nine times. The gene calls are TRBV5-8 and TRBJ2-1; 9 positions match TRBD1. This CDR3 region has 15 residues. Germline lookup yields CDR1 SGHTS and CDR2 YDEGEE. Trimming took 3 bases from V and 7 from J; bases not matched to a gene: 8. The CDR3 protein is CASSSRDRDINEQFF. The CDR3 DNA sequence: TGTGCCAGCAGCTCCCGGGACAGGGACATTAATGAGCAGTTCTTC.

The V call is TRBV7-2, the J call TRBJ1-1; TRBD1 aligns across 11 bases. Trimming took 5 bases from V and 0 from J; bases not matched to a gene: 8. Per germline, CDR1 SGHTA and CDR2 FQGNSA. The CDR3 contains 17 residues. DNA of the CDR3: TGTGCCAGCAGCCCCATCCGGGACAGGGGGTTGAACACTGAAGCTTTCTTT. This encodes CASSPIRDRGLNTEAFF.

This clonotype was counted between two and nine times. The V and J genes are TRBV20-1 and TRBJ1-1; D unresolved. The length of the CDR3 is 10 residues. The germline V gene encodes CDR1 DFQATT and CDR2 SNEGSKA (reference sequence). V was cut by 3 bases and J by 8 bases, with 7 bases left in between. CDR3: CSASPNEAFF. CDR3 DNA sequence: TGCAGTGCTAGTCCGAACGAAGCTTTCTTT.

This clonotype turned up a few times. The chain recombines TRBV6-6 with TRBJ2-2; no clear D. The CDR3 runs to 13 residues. Trimming took off 8 bases at V and 1 base at J, with 8 bases between the two ends. Germline V CDR1 and CDR2: MNHNY, SVGAGI (reference sequence). CDR3 sequence (DNA): TGTGCCAGCGCCTCGGGGAACACCGGGGAGCTGTTTTTT. It encodes CASASGNTGELFF.

The rearrangement uses TRBV19 and TRBJ1-6; D remains ambiguous. Germline assignment: CDR1 LNHDA and CDR2 SQIVND (reference sequence). CDR3 length equals 15 residues. V dropped 7 bases and J dropped 7 bases, with 17 bases sitting between them. The CDR3 loop reads CASTPTTRTNSPLHF. The CDR3 DNA reads TGTGCCAGTACCCCCACGACACGCACGAATTCACCCCTCCACTTT.

This clonotype came up a few times. The rearrangement links TRBV3-1 to TRBJ1-6, with TRBD1 matching 9 bases. Germline-derived CDR1 and CDR2 are LGHDT and YNNKEL (reference sequence). This CDR3 is built from 14 residues. V lost 2 bases, J lost 8 bases, and 1 base stayed unmatched. The CDR3 loop reads CASSQWDRDSPLHF. The CDR3 DNA sequence: TGTGCCAGCAGCCAATGGGACAGGGATTCACCCCTCCACTTT.

In its sample, this clonotype was seen a few times. V gene TRBV29-1 combines with J gene TRBJ1-1; the D is unclear. Germline V gives CDR1 SQVTM, CDR2 ANQGSEA. Trimming cost V 0 bases and J 4 bases, with 9 bases left between them. The CDR3 totals 13 residues. The CDR3 reads CSVEDLGITEAFF. The CDR3 DNA reads as TGCAGCGTTGAAGATCTAGGGATCACTGAAGCTTTCTTT.

This chain joins TRBV21-1 and TRBJ2-1; TRBD1, the table's D call, was not compared with the DNA. TRBV21-1 is a listed pseudogene. This CDR3 is 20 amino acids long. In DNA, the CDR3 is TGTGCCAGCAGCACCACAGGGGGCGGGATTAGATGTCTTTCCTACAATGAGCAGTTCTTC. Translating gives CASSTTGGGIRCLSYNEQFF.

Many counts were recorded for this clonotype. This chain joins TRBV29-1 and TRBJ1-2; D is possibly TRBD1 (6 bases). This CDR3 has 14 amino acids. The V end lost 4 bases, the J end lost 4 bases, and 16 bases lay between the germline ends. The germline gives CDR1 SQVTM, CDR2 ANQGSEA. In DNA, the CDR3 is TGCAGCGTTGTAAGACTTGGAGGGGGCTATGGCTACACCTTC. This encodes CSVVRLGGGYGYTF.

This chain connects TRBV20-1 to TRBJ2-2; 11 nucleotides align to TRBD2. This CDR3 has 18 residues. Germline CDR1 and CDR2: DFQATT and SNEGSKA (reference sequence). The V and J ends lost 0 bases and 0 bases, in that order; junction bases with no gene match: 6. CDR3 bases: TGCAGTGCTAGAGAAGTTGAGACTAGCGGGACGAACACCGGGGAGCTGTTTTTT. Translation gives CSAREVETSGTNTGELFF.